This T cell receptor beta chain was identified during a study of T cells in Graves' hyperthyroidism and ophthalmopathy. Overall study context: Before treatment of any kind, peripheral blood was taken at initial diagnosis.

The CDR3 extends over 15 amino acids. Per germline, CDR1 LNHDA and CDR2 SQIVND (reference sequence). The ends lost 4 bases at V and 1 base at J; junction bases unmatched: 4. The investigators amplified TCR beta CDR3 regions from RNA transcripts. A set of HTBI primers served as the primers for a first-round RT-PCR of the TCR CDR3. A single record per CDR3 protein comes from TCRdb applying MiXCR to the multiplex PCR reads. The sample holds more than 500,000 distinct CDR3 sequences, under 20% seen once. Out of approximately 10 ml of fresh peripheral blood came the PBMCs. This clonotype turned up a few times. Its target is not known. Study-level findings and limits: Clonotypes that were expanded in thyroid above 0.001 mostly appeared in blood too.

This clonotype was obtained from a woman aged 25 to 45 with Graves' hyperthyroidism. The J gene is TRBJ1-1, the V gene TRBV19, with TRBD1 matching over 9 bases. Sequencing input: blood. CDR3 sequence: CASSTYRGPNTEAFF. DNA for the CDR3: TGTGCCAGTAGTACCTACAGGGGGCCGAACACTGAAGCTTTCTTT. Combining the CDR3 with reference TRBV19 and TRBJ1-1 gives the whole variable domain DGGITQSPKYLFRKEGQNVTLSCEQNLNHDAMYWYRQDPGQGLRLIYYSQIVNDFQKGDIAEGYSVSREKKESFPLTVTSAQKNPTAFYLCASSTYRGPNTEAFFGQGTRLTVV.